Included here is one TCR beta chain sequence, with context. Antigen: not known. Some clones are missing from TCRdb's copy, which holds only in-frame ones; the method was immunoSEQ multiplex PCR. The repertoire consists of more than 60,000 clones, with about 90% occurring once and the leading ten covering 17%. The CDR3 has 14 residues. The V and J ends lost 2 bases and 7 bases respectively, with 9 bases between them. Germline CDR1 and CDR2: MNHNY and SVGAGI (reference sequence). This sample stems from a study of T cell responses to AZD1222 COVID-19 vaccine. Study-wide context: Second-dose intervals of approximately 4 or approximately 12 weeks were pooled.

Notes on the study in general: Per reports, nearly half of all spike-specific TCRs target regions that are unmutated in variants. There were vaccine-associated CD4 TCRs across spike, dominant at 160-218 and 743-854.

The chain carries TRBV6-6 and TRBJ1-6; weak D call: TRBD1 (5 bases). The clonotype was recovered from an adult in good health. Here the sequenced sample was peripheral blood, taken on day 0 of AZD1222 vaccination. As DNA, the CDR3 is TGTGCCAGCAGTTACGCAGGGCAAAATTCACCCCTCCACTTT. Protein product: CASSYAGQNSPLHF.